The 5 T cell receptor beta chains in this list originate from one sample, sequenced in a study of cytomegalovirus exposure and HLA in healthy donors. The study ran its PCR with 60 Vbeta and 13 Jbeta primers. Only in-frame clones appear in the TCRdb table, and some are missing; sequencing was by immunoSEQ multiplex PCR. Here the sample spans some 120,000 clones, more than 80% being singletons. Sequencing was carried out using PBMCs. All receptors derive from a man aged 35-49 years in good health and CMV-seronegative.

The chain combines TRBV19 with TRBJ2-7, with TRBD1 identical over 8 bases. The CDR3 has 15 residues. The V and J ends lost 5 bases and 0 bases, in that order; junction bases with no gene match: 6. Germline values: CDR1 LNHDA, CDR2 SQIVND (reference sequence). This chain's CDR3 is CASSYRTGTSYEQYF. In nucleotides, the CDR3 is TGTGCCAGTAGTTACCGGACAGGGACCTCCTACGAGCAGTACTTC.

This clone was detected only a few times. The chain joins TRBV2 to TRBJ2-2, with 7 bases lining up with TRBD1. Unmatched junction bases numbered 5, after V lost 6 bases and J lost 4 bases. Looked up from germline, CDR1 is SNHLY and CDR2 is FYNNEI. The CDR3 length is 14 residues. CDR3 region: CASRGTAGTGELFF. The CDR3 DNA sequence: TGTGCCAGCAGAGGGACAGCCGGCACCGGGGAGCTGTTTTTT.

The V gene is TRBV6-6, the J gene TRBJ1-1; 8 bases are a match to TRBD1. The germline CDR1 and CDR2 sequences are MNHNY and SVGAGI (reference sequence). V gave up 9 bases and J gave up 2 bases; unmatched junction bases: 11. The CDR3 is made up of 15 amino acids. The CDR3: CASETGTGYNTEAFF. Here the CDR3 DNA reads TGTGCCAGTGAAACCGGGACAGGCTATAACACTGAAGCTTTCTTT.

The genes are TRBV6-6 and TRBJ1-2, with TRBD1 matching 12 bases. The CDR3 is 16 residues long. Germline loops: CDR1 MNHNY, CDR2 SVGAGI (reference sequence). Trimming took 0 bases from V and 4 from J; bases not matched to a gene: 3. CDR3 sequence reads: CASSYSGQGAGYGYTF. The CDR3 DNA is TGTGCCAGCAGTTACTCGGGACAGGGGGCTGGCTATGGCTACACCTTC.

The chain employs TRBV18 and TRBJ2-2; D perhaps matches TRBD2 (5 bases). CDR1 and CDR2 from the germline V gene are KGHSH and LQKENI. The V gene lost 1 base and the J gene lost 5 bases, with 14 bases spanning the gap. The CDR3 has 16 amino acids. CDR3 sequence: CASSPRSSPGTGELFF. The CDR3 nucleotides read TGTGCCAGCTCACCACGGTCTAGCCCGGGAACCGGGGAGCTGTTTTTT.